This T cell receptor (beta chain) was obtained from a study of beta chain features in type 1 diabetes. General study results and limits: Among patients with Type 1 diabetes, TCRB CDR3s were moderately but significantly shorter in every one of the four CD4+ subsets. In comparison with healthy donors, patients had naive, central memory and Treg TCRB repertoires that appeared more similar. Reads derived from cDNA could over-represent cells showing high TCR expression.

Worth noting for this clone: Its antigen is still unknown.

TCRB transcripts that were expressed got sequenced, as all of the isolated RNA had been reverse transcribed. The repertoire was sequenced with immunoSEQ multiplex PCR; TCRdb's copy has only in-frame clones and lacks some. The sample includes some 370,000 clones, over 8.5% of them seen just once. This CDR3 region has 13 residues. Trimming shortened V by 4 bases and J by 6 bases, and 13 bases separated the two germline ends. The germline V gene has CDR1 SGDLS and CDR2 YYNGEE. The specimen sequenced was central memory CD4+ T cells from blood. The V and J genes are TRBV9 and TRBJ1-2; D is unclear. The receptor was isolated from a man aged 30 to 45 with type 1 diabetes. The CDR3 DNA sequence: TGTGCCAGCAGCACAACCTTTTATGATGGCTACACCTTC. Translating gives CASSTTFYDGYTF.